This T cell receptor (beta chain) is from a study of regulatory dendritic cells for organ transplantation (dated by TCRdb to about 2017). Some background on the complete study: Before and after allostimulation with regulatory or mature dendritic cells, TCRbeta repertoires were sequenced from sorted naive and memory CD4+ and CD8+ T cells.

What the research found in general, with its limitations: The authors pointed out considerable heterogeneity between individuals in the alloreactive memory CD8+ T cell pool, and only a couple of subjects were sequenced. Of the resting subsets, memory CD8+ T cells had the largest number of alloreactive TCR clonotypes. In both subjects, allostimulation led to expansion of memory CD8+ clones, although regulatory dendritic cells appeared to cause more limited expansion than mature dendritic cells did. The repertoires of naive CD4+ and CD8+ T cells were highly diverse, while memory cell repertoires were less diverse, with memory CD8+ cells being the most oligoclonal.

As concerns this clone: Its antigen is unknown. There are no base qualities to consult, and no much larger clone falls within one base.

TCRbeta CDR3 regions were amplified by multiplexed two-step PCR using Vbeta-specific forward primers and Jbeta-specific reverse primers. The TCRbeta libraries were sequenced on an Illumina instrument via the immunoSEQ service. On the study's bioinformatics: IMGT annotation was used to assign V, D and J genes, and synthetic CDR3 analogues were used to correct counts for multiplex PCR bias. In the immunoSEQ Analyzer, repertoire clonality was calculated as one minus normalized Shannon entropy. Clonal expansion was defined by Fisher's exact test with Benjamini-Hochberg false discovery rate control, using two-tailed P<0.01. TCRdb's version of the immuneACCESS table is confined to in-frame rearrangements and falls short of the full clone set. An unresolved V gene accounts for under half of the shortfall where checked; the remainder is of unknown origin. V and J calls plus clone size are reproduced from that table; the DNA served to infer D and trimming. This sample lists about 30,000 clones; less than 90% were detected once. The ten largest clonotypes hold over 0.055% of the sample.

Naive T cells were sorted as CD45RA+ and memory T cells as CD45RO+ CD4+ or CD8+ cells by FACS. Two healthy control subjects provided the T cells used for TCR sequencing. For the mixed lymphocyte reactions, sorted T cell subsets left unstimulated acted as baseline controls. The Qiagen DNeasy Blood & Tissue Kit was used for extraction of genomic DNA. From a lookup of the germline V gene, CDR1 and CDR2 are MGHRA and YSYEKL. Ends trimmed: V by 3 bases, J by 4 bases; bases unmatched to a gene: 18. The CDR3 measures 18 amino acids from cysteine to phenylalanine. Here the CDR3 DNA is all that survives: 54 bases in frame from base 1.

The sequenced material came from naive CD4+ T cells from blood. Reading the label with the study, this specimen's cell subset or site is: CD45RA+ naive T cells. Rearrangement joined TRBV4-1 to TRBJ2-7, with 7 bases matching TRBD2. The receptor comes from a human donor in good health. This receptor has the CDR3 CASSQGIGVKRDQYEQYF. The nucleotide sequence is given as TGCGCCAGCAGCCAGGGCATCGGCGTCAAGCGGGACCAATACGAGCAGTACTTC.